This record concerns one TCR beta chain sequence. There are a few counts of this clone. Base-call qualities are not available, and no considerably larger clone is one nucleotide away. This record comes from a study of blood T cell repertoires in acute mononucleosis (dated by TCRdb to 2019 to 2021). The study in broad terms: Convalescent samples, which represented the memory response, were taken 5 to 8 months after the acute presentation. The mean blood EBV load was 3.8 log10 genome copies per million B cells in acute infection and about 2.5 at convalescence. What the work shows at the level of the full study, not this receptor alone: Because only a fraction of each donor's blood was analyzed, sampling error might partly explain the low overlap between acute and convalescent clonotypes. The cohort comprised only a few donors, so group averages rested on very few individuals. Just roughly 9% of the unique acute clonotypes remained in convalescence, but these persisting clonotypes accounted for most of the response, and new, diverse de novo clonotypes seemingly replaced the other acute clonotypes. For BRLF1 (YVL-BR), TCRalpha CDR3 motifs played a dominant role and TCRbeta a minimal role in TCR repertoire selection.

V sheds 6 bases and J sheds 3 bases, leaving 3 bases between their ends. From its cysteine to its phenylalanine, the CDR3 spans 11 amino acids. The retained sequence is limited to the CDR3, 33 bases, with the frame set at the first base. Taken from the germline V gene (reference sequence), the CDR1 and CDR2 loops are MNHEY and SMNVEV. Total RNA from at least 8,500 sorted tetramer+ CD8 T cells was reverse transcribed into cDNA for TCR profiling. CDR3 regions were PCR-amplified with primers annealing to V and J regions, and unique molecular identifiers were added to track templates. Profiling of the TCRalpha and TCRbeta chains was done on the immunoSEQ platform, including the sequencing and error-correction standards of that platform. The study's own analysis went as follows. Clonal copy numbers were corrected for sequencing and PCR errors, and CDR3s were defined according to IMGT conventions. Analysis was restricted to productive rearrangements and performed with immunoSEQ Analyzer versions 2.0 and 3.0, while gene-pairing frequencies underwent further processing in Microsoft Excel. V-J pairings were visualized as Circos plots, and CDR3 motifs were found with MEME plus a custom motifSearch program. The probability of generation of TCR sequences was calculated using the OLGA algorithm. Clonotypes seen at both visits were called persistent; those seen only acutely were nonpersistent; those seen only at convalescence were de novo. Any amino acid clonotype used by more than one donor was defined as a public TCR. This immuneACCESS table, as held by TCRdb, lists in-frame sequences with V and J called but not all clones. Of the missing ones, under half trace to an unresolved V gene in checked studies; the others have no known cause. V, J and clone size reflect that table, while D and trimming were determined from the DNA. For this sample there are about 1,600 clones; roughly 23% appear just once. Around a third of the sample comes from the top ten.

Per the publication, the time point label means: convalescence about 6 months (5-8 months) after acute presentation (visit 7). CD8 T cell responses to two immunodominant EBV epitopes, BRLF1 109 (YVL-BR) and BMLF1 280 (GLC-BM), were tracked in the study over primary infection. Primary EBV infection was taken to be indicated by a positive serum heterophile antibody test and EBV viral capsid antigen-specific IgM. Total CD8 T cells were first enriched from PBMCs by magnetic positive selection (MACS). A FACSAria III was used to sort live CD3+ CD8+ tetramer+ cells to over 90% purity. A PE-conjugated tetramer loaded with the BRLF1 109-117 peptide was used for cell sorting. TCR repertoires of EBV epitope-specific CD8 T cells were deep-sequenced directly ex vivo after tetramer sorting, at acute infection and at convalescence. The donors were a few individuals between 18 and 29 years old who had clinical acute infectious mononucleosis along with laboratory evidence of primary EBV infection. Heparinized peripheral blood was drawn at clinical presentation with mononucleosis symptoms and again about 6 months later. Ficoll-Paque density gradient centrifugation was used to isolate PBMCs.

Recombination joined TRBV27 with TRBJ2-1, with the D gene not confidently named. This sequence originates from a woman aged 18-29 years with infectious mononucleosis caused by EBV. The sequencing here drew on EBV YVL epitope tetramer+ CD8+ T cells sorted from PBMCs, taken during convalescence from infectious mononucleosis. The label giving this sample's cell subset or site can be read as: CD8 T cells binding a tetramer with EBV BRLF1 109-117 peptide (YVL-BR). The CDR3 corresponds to CASSDYNEQFF. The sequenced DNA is TGTGCCAGCAGCGACTACAATGAGCAGTTCTTC.